In this sample, the clone carrying this T cell receptor beta chain turned up many times. Its antigen remains unknown. Both previously described methods and listed TCR primers were employed to make bulk TCR libraries. Each CDR3 protein is one row after TCRdb ran MiXCR on the PCR reads. The repertoire holds about 320,000 distinct CDR3 sequences, over 20% seen once, with about 0.79% in the top ten. CDR1 is SGHDT, CDR2 YYEEEE, per germline. The CDR3 contains 16 residues. The ends were cut back, 4 bases at V and 5 bases at J, with 21 bases in the middle. These data are taken from a study of molecular identifiers for immune sequencing clone quantification. Regarding the study as a whole: The study found clones above 20 RNA copies held over 98% of effector molecules and under 1% in naive cells. Sizes of highly expanded clones could be underestimated through identical TCRs sharing a barcode.

Input material: naive CD8+ T cells from blood, with Jurkat cell RNA spiked in. Subset given: FACS-sorted CD8+CD4-CCR7+CD45RA+ naive T cells. V is TRBV5-6 and J is TRBJ2-5; a weak D match, TRBD2 (5 bases). This TCR came from a human donor in good health. Some libraries in this study had Jurkat cell RNA spiked in. In nucleotides, the CDR3 is TGTGCCAGCAGCCCGCAAGCGGTCAGCTATATGGAGACCCAGTACTTC. This encodes CASSPQAVSYMETQYF.